The entry that follows covers one T cell receptor beta chain sequence. Its target is not known. Cell sorting via CD45RO/CCR7/CD25/CD127/CD95/CD27 was performed to obtain CD4+ naive, central memory, regulatory and stem cell-like memory cells. All of the sorted populations showed purity greater than 95%. This CDR3 comprises 16 residues. V gave up 6 bases and J gave up 6 bases; unmatched junction bases: 14. The germline gives CDR1 SNHLY, CDR2 FYNNEI. The data derive from a study of beta chain features in type 1 diabetes. Notes on the study in general: Insertion counts at VDJ junctions were lower in type 1 diabetes patients, who also showed more deletions there. PCR might show a preference for shorter templates, equally across patients and controls.

As every portion of the isolated RNA was reverse transcribed, the sequencing read expressed TCRB transcripts. Measured with immunoSEQ multiplex PCR; TCRdb has only the in-frame clones, and not every one. This table has 350,000 or so clones, about 19% appearing once. Sequenced: naive CD4+ T cells from blood. V usage is TRBV2 and J usage is TRBJ2-3, with TRBD2 matching over 8 bases. The clonotype was recovered from a woman aged 18-35 years in good health. CDR3 bases: TGTGCCAGCAGGGCTCTGGGACTAGGTGGAGAGGATACGCAGTATTTT. This encodes CASRALGLGGEDTQYF.